The 9 T cell receptor beta chains below all came from one sample that was sequenced in a study of identical twins. TCRdb ran MiXCR on the 5' RACE reads and lists one entry per CDR3 protein. The sample contains under 300,000 distinct CDR3 sequences, 6.5% to 8% of which appear only once. Another study also made use of these data, one on T cells expressing NK-cell markers.

The sequenced material came from CD8+ T cells sorted from blood. These receptors were obtained from a woman between 18 and 30 years old in good health.

This clonotype was seen a few times. The chain joins TRBV27 to TRBJ2-1; 9 positions agree with TRBD2. Trimming removed 4 bases from V and 13 bases from J; junction bases left unmatched: 5. This CDR3 is 12 amino acids long. Germline-derived CDR1 and CDR2 are MNHEY and SMNVEV (reference sequence). The CDR3, as DNA: TGTGCCAGCAGTTCCCAGACTAGCGGACAGTTCTTC. This encodes CASSSQTSGQFF.

The chain carries TRBV13 and TRBJ2-7, with 7 bases fitting TRBD1. The CDR3 covers 15 residues. Germline V gene lookup returns CDR1 PRHDT and CDR2 FYEKMQ (reference sequence). V shed 1 base, J shed 3 bases, and the junction held 6 bases outside the gene matches. CDR3 coding DNA: TGTGCCAGCAGCTTAGTGTCCAGGGGGATCTACGAGCAGTACTTC. It is translated as CASSLVSRGIYEQYF.

This clonotype showed up just a few times. The genes are TRBV13 and TRBJ2-7; D gene ambiguous. Trimming removed 4 bases from V and 0 bases from J, with 7 bases in between. CDR3 length: 13 amino acids. Germline values: CDR1 PRHDT, CDR2 FYEKMQ (reference sequence). The CDR3 protein is CASSSYTSYEQYF. CDR3 nucleotides: TGTGCCAGCAGCTCGTACACCTCCTACGAGCAGTACTTC.

The chain combines TRBV7-2 with TRBJ1-3, with D hard to call. CDR1 is SGHTA and CDR2 is FQGNSA in the germline V gene. V lost 7 bases, J lost 1 base, and 17 bases lay in between. This CDR3 region has 16 residues. The chain's CDR3 is CASTYPNTYSGNTIYF. CDR3 nucleotides: TGTGCCAGCACCTATCCTAATACTTATTCTGGAAACACCATATATTTT.

The chain links TRBV7-9 to TRBJ1-2, with D unresolved. Germline V lookup: CDR1 SEHNR, CDR2 FQNEAQ (reference sequence). The V and J ends lost 5 bases and 0 bases respectively, with 13 bases between them. The CDR3 sequence is 15 residues long. The CDR3 nucleotides are TGTGCCAGCAGCCCAGATTCTCCATCTAACTATGGCTACACCTTC. This sequence encodes CASSPDSPSNYGYTF. Combining the CDR3 with reference TRBV7-9 and TRBJ1-2 gives the whole variable domain DTGVSQNPRHKITKRGQNVTFRCDPISEHNRLYWYRQTLGQGPEFLTYFQNEAQLEKSRLLSDRFSAERPKGSFSTLEIQRTEQGDSAMYLCASSPDSPSNYGYTFGSGTRLTVV.

This clonotype was seen a handful of times. The chain links TRBV19 to TRBJ2-7; TRBD2 aligns across 10 bases. V gave up 6 bases and J gave up 5 bases; unmatched junction bases: 7. The CDR3 contains 14 residues. Germline values: CDR1 LNHDA, CDR2 SQIVND (reference sequence). The CDR3 coding sequence is TGTGCCAGTAGCCCGCTAGCGGGAGTCCACGAGCAGTACTTC. Translation gives CASSPLAGVHEQYF.

The table lists this clonotype with a few counts. V gene TRBV5-5 combines with J gene TRBJ2-7; perhaps D is TRBD1 or TRBD2 (5 bases each). Looked up from germline, CDR1 is SGHKS and CDR2 is YYEKEE (reference sequence). The CDR3 runs 17 residues. V lost 5 bases to trimming and J lost 4 bases, with 25 bases between them. CDR3 residues: CASSQFGAASQKYEQYF. The CDR3 nucleotides are TGTGCCAGCAGTCAATTCGGGGCAGCCTCGCAGAAATACGAGCAGTACTTC.

The chain recombines TRBV27 with TRBJ2-1, with 7 bases lining up with TRBD2. Germline-derived CDR1 and CDR2 are MNHEY and SMNVEV (reference sequence). CDR3 size: 14 residues. V lost 5 bases to trimming and J lost 10 bases; unmatched junction nucleotides: 11. CDR3 sequence reads: CASSLVLYGGEQFF. The CDR3, as DNA: TGTGCCAGCAGTCTCGTCTTGTACGGGGGGGAGCAGTTCTTC.

This clonotype was observed a handful of times. This sequence joins TRBV6-5 and TRBJ2-1, with D unresolved. The V gene lost 0 bases and the J gene lost 2 bases, with 8 bases spanning the gap. The germline CDR1 and CDR2 sequences are MNHEY and SVGAGI. The CDR3 consists of 15 residues. DNA of the CDR3: TGTGCCAGCAGTTACTCGGTTAGTCCCTACAATGAGCAGTTCTTC. It translates to CASSYSVSPYNEQFF.